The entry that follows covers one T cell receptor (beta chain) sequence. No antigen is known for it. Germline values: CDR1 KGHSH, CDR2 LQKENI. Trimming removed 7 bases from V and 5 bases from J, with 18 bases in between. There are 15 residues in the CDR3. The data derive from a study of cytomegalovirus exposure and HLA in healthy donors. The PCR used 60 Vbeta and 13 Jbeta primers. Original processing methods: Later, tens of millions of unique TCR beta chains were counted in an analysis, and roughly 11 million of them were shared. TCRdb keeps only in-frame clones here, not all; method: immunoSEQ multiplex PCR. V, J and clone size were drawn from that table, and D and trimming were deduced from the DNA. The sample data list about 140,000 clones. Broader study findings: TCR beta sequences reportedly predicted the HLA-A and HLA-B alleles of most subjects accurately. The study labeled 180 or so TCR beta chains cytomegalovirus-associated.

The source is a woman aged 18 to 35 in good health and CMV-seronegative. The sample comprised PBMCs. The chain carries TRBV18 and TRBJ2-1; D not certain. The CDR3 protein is CASCSLPVVDNEQFF. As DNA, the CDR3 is TGTGCCAGCTGCTCCCTCCCGGTTGTAGACAATGAGCAGTTCTTC.